One TCR beta chain is described in this entry. Its antigen is not identified. V lost 4 bases and J lost 4, with 16 bases in between. The CDR3 has 15 residues. The V gene's germline CDR1 is SNHLY and CDR2 FYNNEI. TCRdb's copy holds only in-frame clones and misses some; the assay was immunoSEQ multiplex PCR. The repertoire holds 2,000 to 3,000 clones, about 84% seen once, with about a tenth in the top ten. The data were taken from a study of immune evolution from preneoplasia to lung adenocarcinoma. The study's findings and limits: Later-stage lesions seemingly showed higher T cell density and diversity than normal lung. Top clone share appeared to fall from AAH through AIS, MIA, adenocarcinoma.

The source of this sequence is a person aged 70 to 85 with lung adenocarcinoma. The sample consisted of FFPE lung adenocarcinoma in situ tissue. The chain couples TRBV2 to TRBJ2-5; perhaps TRBD1 as D (7 bases). In DNA, the CDR3 is TGTGCCAGCAGTGTTGACGCGCAGGGGGGAGAGACCCAGTACTTC. As protein: CASSVDAQGGETQYF.